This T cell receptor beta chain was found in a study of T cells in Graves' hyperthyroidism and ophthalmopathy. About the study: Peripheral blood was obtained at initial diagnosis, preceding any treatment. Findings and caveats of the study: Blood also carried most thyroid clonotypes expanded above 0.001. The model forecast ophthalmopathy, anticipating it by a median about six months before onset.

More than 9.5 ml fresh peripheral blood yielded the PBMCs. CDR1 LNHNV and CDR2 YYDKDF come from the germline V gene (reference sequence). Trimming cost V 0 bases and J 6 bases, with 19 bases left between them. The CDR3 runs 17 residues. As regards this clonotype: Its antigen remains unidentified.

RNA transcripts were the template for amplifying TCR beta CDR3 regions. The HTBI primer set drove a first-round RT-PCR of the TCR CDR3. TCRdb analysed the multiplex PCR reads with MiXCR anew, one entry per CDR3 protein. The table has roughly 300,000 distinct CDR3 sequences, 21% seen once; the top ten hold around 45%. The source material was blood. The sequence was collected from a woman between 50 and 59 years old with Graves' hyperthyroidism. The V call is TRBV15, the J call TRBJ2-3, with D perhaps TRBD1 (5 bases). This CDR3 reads CATSRDGAGSFGDTQYF. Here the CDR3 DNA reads TGTGCCACCAGCAGAGATGGGGCAGGCTCTTTCGGGGATACGCAGTATTTT.